A single sample is the source of the 9 T cell receptor beta chains below, sequenced in a study of T-cell reconstitution after alpha-beta-depleted transplantation in children. Preparation of the TCRbeta library used unique molecular identifiers. Via MiXCR, TCRdb re-called the PCR reads, giving one row per CDR3 protein. The sample contains 250,000 to 350,000 distinct CDR3 sequences, almost 10% of which appear only once. The sample was PBMCs from the stem cell graft donor, taken from the stem cell graft. These receptors all stem from a human donor who donated a stem cell graft to a child with SCID.

This clonotype was seen ten or more times. V usage is TRBV2 and J usage is TRBJ2-5, with 10 bases fitting TRBD2. Germline trimming cut 4 bases from V and 4 bases from J; bases unmatched to any gene: 6. In germline, CDR1 is SNHLY, CDR2 FYNNEI. The CDR3 loop spans 15 amino acids. CDR3 sequence: CASSGASGGVETQYF. In DNA, the CDR3 is TGTGCCAGCAGTGGGGCTAGCGGGGGAGTAGAGACCCAGTACTTC.

The chain employs TRBV1 and TRBJ1-5; the table's D call TRBD1 went unverified against the DNA. TRBV1 is designated a pseudogene. The CDR3 runs 15 residues. The DNA for the CDR3 is TGCTGCAGTGCCAAGATCGGGACAGGGGAACAGCCCCAGCATTTT. Its protein product is CCSAKIGTGEQPQHF.

Only a few counts were recorded for this clonotype. The gene calls are TRBV12-3 or TRBV12-4 and TRBJ1-6, with no clear D. V lost 6 bases, J lost 2 bases, and 11 bases lay in between. This CDR3 has 15 residues. CDR3 sequence reads: CASRPSITYNSPLHF. CDR3 sequence (DNA): TGTGCCAGCAGGCCCTCAATCACCTATAATTCACCCCTCCACTTT.

This chain connects TRBV29-1 to TRBJ1-2; D not certain. Germline V gene data show CDR1 as SQVTM and CDR2 as ANQGSEA. The CDR3 totals 12 residues. CDR3 in DNA: TGCGGCCTGATAGGAAGTAACTATGGCTACACCTTC. Translating gives CGLIGSNYGYTF.

This clonotype was seen a handful of times. The V call is TRBV12-3 or TRBV12-4, the J call TRBJ1-5, with 7 bases that match TRBD1. J was trimmed by 3 bases and V by 3 bases; bases with no gene match: 5. CDR3 length: 15 residues. CDR3 sequence: CASSLGDSLNQPQHF. As DNA, the CDR3 is TGTGCCAGCAGTTTGGGGGACAGTCTCAATCAGCCCCAGCATTTT.

Only a few counts were recorded for this clonotype. V usage is TRBV9 and J usage is TRBJ2-1; D not resolved. The V end was cut by 0 bases, the J end by 0 bases, with 13 bases between. Looked up from germline, CDR1 is SGDLS and CDR2 is YYNGEE. The CDR3 length is 17 residues. The CDR3 bases are TGTGCCAGCAGCGTAGGCGATAGCCTTGTCTCCTACAATGAGCAGTTCTTC. Its protein product is CASSVGDSLVSYNEQFF.

The chain recombines TRBV4-1 with TRBJ2-2, with no clear D. This CDR3 spans 11 amino acids. CDR1 and CDR2 (germline): MGHRA, YSYEKL. V was trimmed by 7 bases and J by 8 bases, leaving 8 bases between them. CDR3 protein: CASKISGELFF. The CDR3 nucleotides read TGCGCCAGCAAGATTTCTGGGGAGCTGTTTTTT.

The V and J genes are TRBV2 and TRBJ2-7; D gene uncertain. The CDR3 is made up of 13 amino acids. Trimming took 2 bases from V and 3 from J, leaving 8 bases between them. In germline, CDR1 is SNHLY, CDR2 FYNNEI. The DNA of the CDR3 is TGTGCCAGCAGTGAATGGACGGGCTACGAGCAGTACTTC. Its protein is CASSEWTGYEQYF. Using reference TRBV2 and TRBJ2-7 for the parts outside the CDR3, the full variable domain is EPEVTQTPSHQVTQMGQEVILRCVPISNHLYFYWYRQILGQKVEFLVSFYNNEISEKSEIFDDQFSVERPDGSNFTLKIRSTKLEDSAMYFCASSEWTGYEQYFGPGTRLTVT.

This clonotype was seen a handful of times. The chain employs TRBV18 and TRBJ2-7; 7 bases map to TRBD1. The ends lost 4 bases at V and 5 bases at J; junction bases unmatched: 8. This CDR3 has 14 residues. Per germline, CDR1 KGHSH and CDR2 LQKENI. CDR3 region: CASSRTGESNEQYF. DNA of the CDR3: TGTGCCAGCTCACGTACAGGGGAGAGCAACGAGCAGTACTTC.